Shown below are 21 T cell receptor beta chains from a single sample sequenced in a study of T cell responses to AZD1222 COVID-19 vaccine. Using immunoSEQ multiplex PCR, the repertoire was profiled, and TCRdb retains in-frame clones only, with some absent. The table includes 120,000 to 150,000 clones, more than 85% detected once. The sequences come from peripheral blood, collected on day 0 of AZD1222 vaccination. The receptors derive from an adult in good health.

The CDR3 region is CASTSWEGYGYTF. The CDR3 nucleotides read TGTGCCAGCACCTCGTGGGAGGGGTATGGCTACACCTTC. The chain couples TRBV6-5 to TRBJ1-2, with D tentatively TRBD1 (5 bases). The CDR3 spans 13 residues. Germline V gene sequence: CDR1 MNHEY, CDR2 SVGAGI. V dropped 7 bases and J dropped 5 bases, with 14 bases sitting between them.

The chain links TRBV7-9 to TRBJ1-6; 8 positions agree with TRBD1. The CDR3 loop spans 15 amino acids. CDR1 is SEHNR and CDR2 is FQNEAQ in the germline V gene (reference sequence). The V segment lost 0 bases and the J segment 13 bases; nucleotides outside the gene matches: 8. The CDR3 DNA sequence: TGTGCCAGCAGCTTAGCCAGGGGGCAAGTATCGCCCCTCCACTTT. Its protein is CASSLARGQVSPLHF.

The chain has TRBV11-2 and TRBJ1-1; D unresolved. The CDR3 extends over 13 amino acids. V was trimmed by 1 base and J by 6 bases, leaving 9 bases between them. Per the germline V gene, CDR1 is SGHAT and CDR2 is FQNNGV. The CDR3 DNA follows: TGTGCCAGCAGCTTAGGGTCGCAATCTGAAGCTTTCTTT. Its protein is CASSLGSQSEAFF.

The CDR3 region has the DNA TGTGCCAGCAGACCCCTGGGACAGGCGATTGAAAAACTGTTTTTT. Encoded protein: CASRPLGQAIEKLFF. The rearrangement uses TRBV27 and TRBJ1-4, with 8 bases identical to TRBD1. The J segment lost 7 bases and the V segment lost 6 bases, leaving 10 bases of the junction unmatched. The germline V gene has CDR1 MNHEY and CDR2 SMNVEV (reference sequence). The CDR3 consists of 15 residues.

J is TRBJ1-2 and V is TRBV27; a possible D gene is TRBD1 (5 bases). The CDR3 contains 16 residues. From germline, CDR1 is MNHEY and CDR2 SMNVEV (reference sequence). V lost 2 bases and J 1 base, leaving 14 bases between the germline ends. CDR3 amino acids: CASSLRGAGFNYGYTF. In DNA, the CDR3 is TGTGCCAGCAGTTTAAGAGGGGCAGGGTTTAACTATGGCTACACCTTC.

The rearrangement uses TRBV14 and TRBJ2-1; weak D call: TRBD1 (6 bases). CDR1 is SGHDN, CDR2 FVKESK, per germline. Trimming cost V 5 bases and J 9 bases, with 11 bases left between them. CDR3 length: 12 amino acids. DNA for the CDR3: TGTGCCAGCAGCTGGACAGTCTCTGAGCAGTTCTTC. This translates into CASSWTVSEQFF. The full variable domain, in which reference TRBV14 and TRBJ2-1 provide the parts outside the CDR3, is EAGVTQFPSHSVIEKGQTVTLRCDPISGHDNLYWYRRVMGKEIKFLLHFVKESKQDESGMPNNRFLAERTGGTYSTLKVQPAELEDSGVYFCASSWTVSEQFFGPGTRLTVL.

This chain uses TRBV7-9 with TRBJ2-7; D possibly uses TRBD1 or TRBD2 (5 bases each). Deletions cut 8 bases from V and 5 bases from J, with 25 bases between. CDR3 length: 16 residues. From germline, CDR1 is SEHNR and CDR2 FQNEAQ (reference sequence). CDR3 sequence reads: CASRDPLRMGYDEQYF. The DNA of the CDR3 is TGTGCCAGCCGGGACCCCCTCAGGATGGGTTACGACGAGCAGTACTTC.

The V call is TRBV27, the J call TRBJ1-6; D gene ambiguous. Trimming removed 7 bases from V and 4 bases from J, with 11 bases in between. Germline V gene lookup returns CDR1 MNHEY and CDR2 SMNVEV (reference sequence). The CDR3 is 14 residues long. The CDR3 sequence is CASTRAPYNSPLHF. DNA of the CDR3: TGTGCCAGCACCCGGGCTCCGTATAATTCACCCCTCCACTTT.

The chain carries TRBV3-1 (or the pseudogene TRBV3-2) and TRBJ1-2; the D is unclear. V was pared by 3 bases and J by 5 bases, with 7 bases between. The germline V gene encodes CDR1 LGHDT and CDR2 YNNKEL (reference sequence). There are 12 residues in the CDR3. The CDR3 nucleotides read TGTGCCAGCAGCCATGGATTTTATGGCTACACCTTC. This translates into CASSHGFYGYTF.

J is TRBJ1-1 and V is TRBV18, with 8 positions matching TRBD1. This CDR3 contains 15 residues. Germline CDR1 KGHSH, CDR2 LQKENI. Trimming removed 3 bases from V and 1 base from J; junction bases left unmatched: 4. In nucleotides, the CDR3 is TGTGCCAGCTCACCGACCGGGACAGGGAACACTGAAGCTTTCTTT. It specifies CASSPTGTGNTEAFF. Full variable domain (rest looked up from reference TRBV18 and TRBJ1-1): NAGVMQNPRHLVRRRGQEARLRCSPMKGHSHVYWYRQLPEEGLKFMVYLQKENIIDESGMPKERFSAEFPKEGPSILRIQQVVRGDSAAYFCASSPTGTGNTEAFFGQGTRLTVV.

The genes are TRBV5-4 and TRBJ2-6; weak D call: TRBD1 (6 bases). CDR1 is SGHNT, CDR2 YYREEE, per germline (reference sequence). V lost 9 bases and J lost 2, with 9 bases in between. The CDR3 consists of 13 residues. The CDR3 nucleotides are TGTGCCACCGAGGGGGCTGGGGCCAACGTCCTGACTTTC. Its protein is CATEGAGANVLTF.

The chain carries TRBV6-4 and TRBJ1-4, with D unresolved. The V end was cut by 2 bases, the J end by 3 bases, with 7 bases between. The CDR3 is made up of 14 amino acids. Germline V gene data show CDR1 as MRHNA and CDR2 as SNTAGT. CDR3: CASSDGSANEKLFF. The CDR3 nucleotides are TGTGCCAGCAGTGACGGATCAGCTAATGAAAAACTGTTTTTT.

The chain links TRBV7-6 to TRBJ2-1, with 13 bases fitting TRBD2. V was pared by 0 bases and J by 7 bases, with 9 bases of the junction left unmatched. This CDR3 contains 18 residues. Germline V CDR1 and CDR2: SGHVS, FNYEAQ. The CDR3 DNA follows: TGTGCCAGCAGCTTAGCTCGGGGGGAGGGACTAGCGGGAAATGAGCAGTTCTTC. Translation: CASSLARGEGLAGNEQFF.

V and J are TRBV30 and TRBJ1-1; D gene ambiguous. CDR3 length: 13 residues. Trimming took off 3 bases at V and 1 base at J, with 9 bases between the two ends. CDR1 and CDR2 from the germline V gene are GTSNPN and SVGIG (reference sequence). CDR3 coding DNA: TGTGCCTGGAGGTGGAACAGGAACACTGAAGCTTTCTTT. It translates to CAWRWNRNTEAFF.

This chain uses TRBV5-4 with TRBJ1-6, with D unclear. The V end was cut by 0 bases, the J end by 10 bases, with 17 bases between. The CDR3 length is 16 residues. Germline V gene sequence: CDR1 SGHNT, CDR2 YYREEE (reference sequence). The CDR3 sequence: CASSLAQPGGVSPLHF. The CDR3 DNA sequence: TGTGCCAGCAGCTTGGCACAGCCCGGCGGAGTCTCACCCCTCCACTTT.

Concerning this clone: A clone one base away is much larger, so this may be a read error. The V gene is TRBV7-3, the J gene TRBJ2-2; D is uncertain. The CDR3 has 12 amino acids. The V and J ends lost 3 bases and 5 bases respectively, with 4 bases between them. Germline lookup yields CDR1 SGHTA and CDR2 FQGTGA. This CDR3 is CASSFNTGELFF. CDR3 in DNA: TGTGCCAGCAGCTTCAATACCGGGGAGCTGTTTTTT.

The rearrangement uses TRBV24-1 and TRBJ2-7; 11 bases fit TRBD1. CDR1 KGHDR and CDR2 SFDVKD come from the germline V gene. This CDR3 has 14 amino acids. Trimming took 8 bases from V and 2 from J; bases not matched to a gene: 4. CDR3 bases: TGTGCCACCACCGTGGGACAGGGGGCCTACGAGCAGTACTTC. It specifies CATTVGQGAYEQYF.

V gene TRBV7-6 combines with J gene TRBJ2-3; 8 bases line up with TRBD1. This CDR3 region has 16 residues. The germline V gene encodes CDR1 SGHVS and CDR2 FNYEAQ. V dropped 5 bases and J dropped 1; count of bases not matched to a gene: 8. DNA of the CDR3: TGTGCCAGCAGCCTCGGACAGGGCCTAGGCACAGATACGCAGTATTTT. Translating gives CASSLGQGLGTDTQYF.

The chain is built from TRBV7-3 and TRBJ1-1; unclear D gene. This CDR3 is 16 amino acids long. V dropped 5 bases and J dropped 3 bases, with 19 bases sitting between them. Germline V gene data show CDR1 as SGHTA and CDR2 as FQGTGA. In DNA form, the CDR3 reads TGTGCCAGCAGCACCAAGACCACTATGACGGACACTGAAGCTTTCTTT. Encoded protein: CASSTKTTMTDTEAFF.

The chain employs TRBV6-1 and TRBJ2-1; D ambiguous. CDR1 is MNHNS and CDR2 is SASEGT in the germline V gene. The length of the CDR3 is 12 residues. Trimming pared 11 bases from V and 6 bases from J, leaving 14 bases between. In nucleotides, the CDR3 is TGTGCCCACAGCTACAGAAGCAATGAGCAGTTCTTC. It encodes CAHSYRSNEQFF.

CDR3 DNA sequence: TGTGCCAGCAGCTCCATAGGGGGGAATGTGAACACTGAAGCTTTCTTT. This codes for CASSSIGGNVNTEAFF. This rearrangement joins TRBV7-8 to TRBJ1-1; the D gene is possibly TRBD1 (6 bases). The CDR3 runs to 16 residues. The germline V gene encodes CDR1 SGHVS and CDR2 FQNEAQ. Deletions cut 4 bases from V and 0 bases from J, with 15 bases between.